This T cell receptor (beta chain) was recorded in a study of T cells in Graves' hyperthyroidism and ophthalmopathy. Findings and limits, study-wide: Separating ophthalmopathy from stable hyperthyroidism was achieved by a 13 V-J model. Within blood appeared most thyroid clonotypes that had expanded above 0.001.

CDR3 length: 13 residues. Germline lookup yields CDR1 KGHSH and CDR2 LQKENI. The J segment lost 4 bases and the V segment lost 3 bases, leaving 0 bases of the junction unmatched. Patients having uncontrolled infection, another autoimmune disease, pregnancy or lactation were not included. It was around 10 ml of fresh peripheral blood that supplied the PBMCs. This clonotype showed up many times. What it binds is not known. Authors of the study amplified TCR beta CDR3 regions from RNA transcripts. A set of HTBI primers served as the primers for a first-round RT-PCR of the TCR CDR3. In TCRdb, the multiplex PCR reads were re-called with MiXCR into one record per CDR3 protein. The sample has about 360,000 distinct CDR3 sequences, around 25% seen once.

Sequenced sample: blood. The receptor was isolated from a man aged 50-60 years with Graves' hyperthyroidism. The chain employs TRBV18 and TRBJ1-2, with 9 positions matching TRBD1. Written as DNA, the CDR3 is TGTGCCAGCTCACCGGACAGGGGCTATGGCTACACCTTC. Translation gives CASSPDRGYGYTF.